The rows below give T cell receptor beta chains drawn from one sample of a study of a mutant IDH1 vaccine in newly diagnosed glioma. Assay used: immunoSEQ multiplex PCR; TCRdb lists only in-frame clones, some missing. The sample has about 55,000 clones, about 80% seen once; the top ten hold approximately 6.2%. These receptors are not linked to any known antigen. The source was PBMCs, collected from a glioma patient whose treatment included an IDH1 peptide vaccine. The receptors were sampled from a man in his forties with glioma. Each CDR3 is given with its conserved first and last residue. A D gene is named only where the DNA matches it firmly. Some rows have no size entry. The others give once, few or many, or a class for an expanded clone.

D | length | J | size | V | CDR3 | DNA
- | 16 | TRBJ1-2 | - | TRBV9 | CASSKNGAVQIGGYTF | TGTGCCAGCAGCAAAAATGGGGCAGTCCAGATCGGTGGCTACACCTTC
TRBD1 | 14 | TRBJ1-4 | few | TRBV27 | CASSHNRGLEKLFF | TGTGCCAGCAGTCACAACAGGGGGCTTGAAAAACTGTTTTTT
TRBD1 | 15 | TRBJ1-1 | - | TRBV5-5 | CASSVPGQGASGAFF | TGTGCCAGCAGCGTACCGGGACAGGGGGCTTCTGGTGCTTTCTTT
- | 13 | TRBJ1-6 | few | TRBV2 | CARGGGQNSPLHF | TGTGCCAGGGGAGGGGGGCAGAATTCACCCCTCCACTTT
- | 12 | TRBJ2-1 | once | TRBV30 | CAWSVIVNEQFF | TGTGCCTGGAGTGTAATTGTCAATGAGCAGTTCTTC
- | 16 | TRBJ1-6 | - | TRBV27 | CASSLRRGQDNSPLHF | TGTGCCAGCAGTTTAAGACGGGGGCAAGATAATTCACCCCTCCACTTT
TRBD1 | 15 | TRBJ1-1 | once | TRBV6-5 | CASSTTGAVWTEAFF | TGTGCCAGCAGTACGACAGGGGCGGTTTGGACTGAAGCTTTCTTT
TRBD1 | 15 | TRBJ1-2 | - | TRBV7-8 | CASSSRTGLNYGYTF | TGTGCCAGCAGCTCCCGGACAGGACTTAACTATGGCTACACCTTC
- | 12 | TRBJ2-7 | - | TRBV6-1 | CASGTGSYEQYF | TGTGCCAGCGGCACAGGGTCCTACGAGCAGTACTTC
- | 14 | TRBJ1-2 | - | TRBV19 | CASSWGGDNYGYTF | TGTGCCAGTAGTTGGGGGGGGGACAACTATGGCTACACCTTC
- | 13 | TRBJ1-1 | - | TRBV5-6 | CASSPNMNTEAFF | TGTGCCAGCAGCCCTAATATGAACACTGAAGCTTTCTTT
TRBD1 | 14 | TRBJ2-7 | - | TRBV5-1 | CASSGGTGGYEQYF | TGCGCCAGCAGCGGCGGGACAGGGGGCTACGAGCAGTACTTC
- | 14 | TRBJ1-1 | - | TRBV2 | CASSEVPGDTEAFF | TGTGCCAGCAGTGAAGTGCCGGGAGACACTGAAGCTTTCTTT
- | 16 | TRBJ2-3 | - | TRBV2 | CASSEISGLTWDTQYF | TGTGCCAGCAGTGAAATTAGCGGCCTAACGTGGGATACGCAGTATTTT
- | 13 | TRBJ1-1 | - | TRBV2 | CASNEGMNTEAFF | TGTGCCAGCAATGAAGGGATGAACACTGAAGCTTTCTTT
- | 16 | TRBJ1-4 | - | TRBV7-8 | CASSLAGHGPNEKLFF | TGTGCCAGCAGCTTAGCCGGCCATGGCCCGAATGAAAAACTGTTTTTT
- | 13 | TRBJ2-5 | - | TRBV27 | CASIAGDQETQYF | TGTGCCTCAATTGCGGGTGACCAAGAGACCCAGTACTTC
TRBD2 | 13 | TRBJ2-1 | - | TRBV5-1 | CASTSGGANEQFF | TGCGCCAGCACTAGCGGGGGGGCCAATGAGCAGTTCTTC
TRBD1 | 15 | TRBJ1-1 | - | TRBV19 | CASRPTGGDGTEAFF | TGTGCCAGCAGACCGACAGGGGGCGATGGAACTGAAGCTTTCTTT
TRBD1 | 15 | TRBJ1-6 | - | TRBV11-1 | CASSSRTGTNSPLHF | TGTGCCAGCAGTTCACGGACAGGGACAAATTCACCCCTCCACTTT
- | 12 | TRBJ1-4 | - | TRBV5-6 | CASSSRTEKLFF | TGTGCCAGCAGCTCGCGGACGGAAAAACTGTTTTTT
TRBD2 | 14 | TRBJ2-7 | - | TRBV4-2 | CASSLGRGGLEQYF | TGTGCCAGCAGCCTCGGGAGGGGGGGTTTGGAGCAGTACTTC
- | 16 | TRBJ1-3 | - | TRBV6-5 | CASSSHGGASGNTIYF | TGTGCCAGCAGTTCTCATGGGGGGGCCTCTGGAAACACCATATATTTT
TRBD2 | 17 | TRBJ2-3 | - | TRBV10-3 | CAISEPAGLAGSDTQYF | TGTGCCATCAGTGAGCCGGCCGGACTAGCGGGATCAGATACGCAGTATTTT
- | 13 | TRBJ1-4 | - | TRBV5-1 | CASSLRRNEKLFF | TGCGCCAGCAGCTTGCGCAGAAATGAAAAACTGTTTTTT
- | 14 | TRBJ1-6 | - | TRBV19 | CASSASRDNSPLHF | TGTGCCAGTAGTGCTAGCAGAGATAATTCACCCCTCCACTTT
- | 13 | TRBJ2-5 | - | TRBV2 | CASSVEGEETQYF | TGTGCCAGCAGTGTGGAGGGCGAGGAGACCCAGTACTTC
TRBD1 | 13 | TRBJ1-1 | few | TRBV5-4 | CASSPTGDAEAFF | TGTGCCAGCAGCCCAACAGGGGACGCTGAAGCTTTCTTT
- | 13 | TRBJ1-2 | - | TRBV27 | CASSWGLGYGYTF | TGTGCCAGCAGTTGGGGCCTCGGCTATGGCTACACCTTC